This note documents a single TCR beta chain sequence. Trimming shortened V by 2 bases and J by 4 bases, and 5 bases separated the two germline ends. The CDR3 is 12 residues long. This sample was taken from a study of T cell responses to AZD1222 COVID-19 vaccine. Clones were read by immunoSEQ multiplex PCR, and TCRdb kept only the in-frame ones, dropping some. Here the sample spans some 70,000 clones, 82% being singletons. This TCR came from an adult in good health. The source material was peripheral blood, sampled on day 0 of AZD1222 vaccination. The chain joins TRBV12-3 or TRBV12-4 to TRBJ1-1; D remains ambiguous. The CDR3 DNA is TGTGCCAGCAGTTTATTGAGCACTGAAGCTTTCTTT. Its protein product is CASSLLSTEAFF.